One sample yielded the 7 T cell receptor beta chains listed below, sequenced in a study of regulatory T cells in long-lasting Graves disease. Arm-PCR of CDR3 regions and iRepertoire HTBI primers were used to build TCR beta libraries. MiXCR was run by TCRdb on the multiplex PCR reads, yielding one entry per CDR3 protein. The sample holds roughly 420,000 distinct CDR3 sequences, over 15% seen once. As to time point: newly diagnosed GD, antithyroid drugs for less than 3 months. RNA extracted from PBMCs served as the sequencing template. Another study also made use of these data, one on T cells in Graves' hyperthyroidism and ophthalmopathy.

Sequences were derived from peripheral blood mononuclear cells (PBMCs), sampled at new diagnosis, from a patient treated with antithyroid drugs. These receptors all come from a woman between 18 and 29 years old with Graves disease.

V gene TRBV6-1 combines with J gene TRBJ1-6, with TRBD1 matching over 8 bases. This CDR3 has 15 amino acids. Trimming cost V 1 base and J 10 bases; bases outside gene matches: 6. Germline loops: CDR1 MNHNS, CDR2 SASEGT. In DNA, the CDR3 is TGTGCCAGCAGTGAAGTCCCGGGACAGGTCTCACCCCTCCACTTT. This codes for CASSEVPGQVSPLHF.

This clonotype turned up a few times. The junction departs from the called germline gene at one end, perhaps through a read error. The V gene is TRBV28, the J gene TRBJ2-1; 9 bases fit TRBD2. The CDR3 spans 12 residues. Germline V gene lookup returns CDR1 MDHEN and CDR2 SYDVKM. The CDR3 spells CASNPSSGKAIF. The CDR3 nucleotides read TGTGCCAGCAATCCTTCTAGCGGGAAAGCGATCTTC.

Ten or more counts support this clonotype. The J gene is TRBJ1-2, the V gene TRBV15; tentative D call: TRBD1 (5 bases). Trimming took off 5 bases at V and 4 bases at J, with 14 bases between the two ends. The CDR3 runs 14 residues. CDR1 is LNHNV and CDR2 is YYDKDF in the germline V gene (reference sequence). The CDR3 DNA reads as TGTGCCACCAGCGGCCGGGACCGAGCCTATGGCTACACCTTC. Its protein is CATSGRDRAYGYTF.

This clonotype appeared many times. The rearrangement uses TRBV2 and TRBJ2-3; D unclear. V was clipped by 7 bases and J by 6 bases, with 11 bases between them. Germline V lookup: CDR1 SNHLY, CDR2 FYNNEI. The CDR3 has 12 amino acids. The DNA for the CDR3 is TGTGCCAGCAATCAGGTTAGGGATACGCAGTATTTT. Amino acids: CASNQVRDTQYF.

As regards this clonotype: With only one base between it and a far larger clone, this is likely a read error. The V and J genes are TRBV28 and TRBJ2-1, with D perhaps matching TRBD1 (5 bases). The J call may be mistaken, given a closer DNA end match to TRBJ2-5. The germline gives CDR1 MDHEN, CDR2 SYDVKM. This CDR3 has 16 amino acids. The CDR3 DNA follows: TGTGCCAGCAGTTTCGGTAGGGGTAGTTATCGAGAGACCCAGTACTTC. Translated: CASSFGRGSYRETQYF.

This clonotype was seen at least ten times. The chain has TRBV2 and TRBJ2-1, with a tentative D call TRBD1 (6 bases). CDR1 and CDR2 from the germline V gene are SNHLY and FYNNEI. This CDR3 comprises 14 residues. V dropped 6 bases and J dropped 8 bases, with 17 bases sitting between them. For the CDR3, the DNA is TGTGCCAGCAGCGACTCGGGCAGGGGCGATGAGCAGTTCTTC. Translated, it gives CASSDSGRGDEQFF.

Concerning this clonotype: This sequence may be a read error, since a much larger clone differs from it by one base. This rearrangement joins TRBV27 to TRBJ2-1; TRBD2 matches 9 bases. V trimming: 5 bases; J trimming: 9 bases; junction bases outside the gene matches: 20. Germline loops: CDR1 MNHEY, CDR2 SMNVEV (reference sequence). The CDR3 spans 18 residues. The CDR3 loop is CASSKRAGGPSRPSEQFF. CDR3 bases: TGTGCCAGCAGTAAACGGGCGGGAGGGCCTTCCAGGCCAAGTGAGCAGTTCTTC.